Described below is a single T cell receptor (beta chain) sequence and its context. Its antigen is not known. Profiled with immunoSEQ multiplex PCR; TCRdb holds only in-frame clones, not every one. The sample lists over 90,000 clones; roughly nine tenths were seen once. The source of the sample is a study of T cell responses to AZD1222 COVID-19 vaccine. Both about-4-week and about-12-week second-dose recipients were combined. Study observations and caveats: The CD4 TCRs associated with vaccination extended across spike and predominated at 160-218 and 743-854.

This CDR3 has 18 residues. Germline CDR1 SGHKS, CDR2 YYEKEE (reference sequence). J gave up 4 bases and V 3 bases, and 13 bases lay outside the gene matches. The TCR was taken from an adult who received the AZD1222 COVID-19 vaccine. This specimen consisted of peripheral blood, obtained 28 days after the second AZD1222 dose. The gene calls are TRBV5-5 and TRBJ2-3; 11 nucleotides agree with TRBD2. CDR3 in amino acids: CASSSRAGVAGGPDTQYF. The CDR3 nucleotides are TGTGCCAGCAGCTCCAGAGCGGGTGTAGCGGGGGGGCCAGATACGCAGTATTTT.